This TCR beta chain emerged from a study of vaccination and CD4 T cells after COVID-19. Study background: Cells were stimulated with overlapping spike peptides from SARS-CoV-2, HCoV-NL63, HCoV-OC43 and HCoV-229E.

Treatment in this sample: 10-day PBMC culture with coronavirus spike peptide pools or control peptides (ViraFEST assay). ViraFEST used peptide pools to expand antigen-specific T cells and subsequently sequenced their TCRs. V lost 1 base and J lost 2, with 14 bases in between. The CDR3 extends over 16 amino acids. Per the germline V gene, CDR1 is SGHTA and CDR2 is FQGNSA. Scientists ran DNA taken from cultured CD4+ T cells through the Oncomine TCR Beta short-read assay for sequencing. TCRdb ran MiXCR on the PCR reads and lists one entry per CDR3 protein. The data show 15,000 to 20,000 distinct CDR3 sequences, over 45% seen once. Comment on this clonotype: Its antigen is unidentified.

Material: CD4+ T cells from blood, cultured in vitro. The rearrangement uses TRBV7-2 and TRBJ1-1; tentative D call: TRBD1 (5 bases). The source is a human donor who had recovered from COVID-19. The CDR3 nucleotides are TGTGCCAGCAGCTTAGGCGTCGGTACAGGCAACACTGAAGCTTTCTTT. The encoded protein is CASSLGVGTGNTEAFF.